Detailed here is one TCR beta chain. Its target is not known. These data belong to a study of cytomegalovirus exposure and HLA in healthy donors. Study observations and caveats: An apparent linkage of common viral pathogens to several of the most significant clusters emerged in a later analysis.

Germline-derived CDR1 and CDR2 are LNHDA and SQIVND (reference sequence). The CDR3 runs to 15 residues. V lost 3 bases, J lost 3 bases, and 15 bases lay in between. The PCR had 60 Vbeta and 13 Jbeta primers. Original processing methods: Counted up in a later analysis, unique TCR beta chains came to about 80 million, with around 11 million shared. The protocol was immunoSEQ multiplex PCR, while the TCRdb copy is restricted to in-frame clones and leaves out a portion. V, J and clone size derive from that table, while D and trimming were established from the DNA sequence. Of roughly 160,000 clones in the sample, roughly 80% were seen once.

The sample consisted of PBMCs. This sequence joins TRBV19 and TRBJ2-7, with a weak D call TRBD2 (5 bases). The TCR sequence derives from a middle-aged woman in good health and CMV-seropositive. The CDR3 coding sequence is TGTGCCAGTAGTATGCGAGCGGAACCCTTCTACGAGCAGTACTTC. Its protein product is CASSMRAEPFYEQYF. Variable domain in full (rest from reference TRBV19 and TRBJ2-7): DGGITQSPKYLFRKEGQNVTLSCEQNLNHDAMYWYRQDPGQGLRLIYYSQIVNDFQKGDIAEGYSVSREKKESFPLTVTSAQKNPTAFYLCASSMRAEPFYEQYFGPGTRLTVT.